This T cell receptor beta chain appears in the sequencing data of a study of Graves' ophthalmopathy and Graves' hyperthyroidism (dated by TCRdb to 2016 to 2018). A note on the overall study: Peripheral blood samples were taken at the time of initial diagnosis, before any treatment was given. The study used signatures of the TCR beta repertoire to tell Graves' ophthalmopathy apart from Graves' hyperthyroidism and to predict which patients would progress to ophthalmopathy. In total, 135 blood samples were TCR-sequenced: under 45 ophthalmopathy, over 70 hyperthyroidism and 17 hyperthyroidism-to-ophthalmopathy patients. To explore V-J signatures that separate ophthalmopathy from hyperthyroidism, a discovery set of about a hundred patients was enrolled, consisting of about 45 with ophthalmopathy and approximately 57 with stable hyperthyroidism. The independent validation cohort included approximately 19 hyperthyroidism patients plus 17 patients who later progressed from hyperthyroidism to ophthalmopathy. In more than five hyperthyroidism patients, T-cell repertoires of thyroid tissue and blood were compared. Following sampling, methimazole starting at 30 mg daily was administered to hyperthyroidism patients, and high-dose intravenous methylprednisolone was administered to ophthalmopathy patients. The 75 to 100 discovery patients were divided at random into training and test sets in a 7:3 ratio. Summary of the overall study and its limitations: In cross-validation, the 13-signature model distinguished ophthalmopathy from stable hyperthyroidism with about 90% sensitivity and roughly 84% specificity, while in the test set the corresponding values were around 79% and 71%. Among expanded thyroid clonotypes with frequency above 0.001, most also showed up in blood, which suggests that blood repertoires may reflect the thyroid immune response. Sample size was not predetermined statistically, and investigators were not blinded to group allocation. In validation, the model predicted ophthalmopathy progression with about 71% sensitivity and roughly 72% specificity; 12 predicted patients were CT-confirmed with GO in a median of 6.5 months.

For repertoire sequencing, TCR beta CDR3 regions were amplified from RNA transcripts. The first round was an RT-PCR using HTBI primers with the Qiagen OneStep RT-PCR kit, and this first round was followed by a second-round multiplex PCR, then size selection and purification. Libraries were sequenced on an Illumina HiSeq2000 using paired-end 100 bp reads. The study's own analysis went as follows. SOAPnuke was used to process the reads, throwing out any read that had adapters, had uncalled bases, had a mean Phred below 15, or lacked an exact constant-primer or identifier match. COPE v1.2.5 was used to merge the high-quality paired reads. Each unique nucleotide sequence was treated as a clonotype, and MiTCR v1.1 was used to align the clonotypes to the IMGT TRB V, D and J references. The analysis was limited to V-J combinations with a frequency above 0.0001, which together covered more than 99% of repertoires. A TCR clonal expansion and chaos score per V-J combination was defined as the ratio of F50 clonal expansion to chaos observed in the TCRdist matrix. Features were reduced by Welch's t-statistics and random forest to around 14 V-J combinations, which fed a naive Bayes classifier. Thyroid-blood repertoire similarity was quantified with the Morisita-Horn index. TCRdb applied fastp at Q25 and MiXCR to the public reads, then kept only in-frame beta chains. CDR3 protein duplicates are merged, each entry listing the most common genes and DNA. The V and J calls and clone size are TCRdb's, not the authors'. The sample includes around 470,000 distinct CDR3 sequences, with around 15% observed a single time. Jointly, the top ten make up about 9.4% of the sample.

The ophthalmopathy patients had moderately to severely active disease, with a Clinical Activity Score of 3 or higher, a NOSPECS grade of 4 or higher, and a disease duration of less than 3 months. Anyone with other autoimmune diseases, uncontrolled infections, pregnancy or lactation was excluded from the study. Clinical symptoms, serum thyroxine, TRAb, thyroid ultrasound and orbital computed tomography formed the basis of the diagnosis. Ficoll-Paque density gradient centrifugation was used to isolate PBMCs from 8 to 10 ml of fresh peripheral blood. Total RNA was extracted using Trizol reagent, and RNA quality was checked on an Agilent 2100 Bioanalyzer. This clonotype has just a few counts. Its binding antigen is unknown. Per-base quality was not reported, and no clone a single base away is much larger than it. This clonotype originated in a woman aged 25 to 39 with Graves' ophthalmopathy. Donor details come from another sample of the same person, matched by shared clones. Sample: blood.

CDR3 region: CASSLKKTPDSSLYGYTF. The nucleotide sequence reads as follows: TGTGCCAGCAGCTTAAAGAAGACCCCGGACAGTTCATTGTATGGCTACACCTTC. The sequence joins TRBV11-1 to TRBJ1-2, with TRBD1 tentatively as D gene (6 bases match). V and J lose 2 bases and 5 bases, and a span of 24 bases separates them. Taken from the germline V gene (reference sequence), the CDR1 and CDR2 loops are SGHAT and FQDESV. Including cysteine and phenylalanine, the CDR3 has 18 amino acids. The read is trimmed to its CDR3 DNA, 54 bases read in frame from base 1.